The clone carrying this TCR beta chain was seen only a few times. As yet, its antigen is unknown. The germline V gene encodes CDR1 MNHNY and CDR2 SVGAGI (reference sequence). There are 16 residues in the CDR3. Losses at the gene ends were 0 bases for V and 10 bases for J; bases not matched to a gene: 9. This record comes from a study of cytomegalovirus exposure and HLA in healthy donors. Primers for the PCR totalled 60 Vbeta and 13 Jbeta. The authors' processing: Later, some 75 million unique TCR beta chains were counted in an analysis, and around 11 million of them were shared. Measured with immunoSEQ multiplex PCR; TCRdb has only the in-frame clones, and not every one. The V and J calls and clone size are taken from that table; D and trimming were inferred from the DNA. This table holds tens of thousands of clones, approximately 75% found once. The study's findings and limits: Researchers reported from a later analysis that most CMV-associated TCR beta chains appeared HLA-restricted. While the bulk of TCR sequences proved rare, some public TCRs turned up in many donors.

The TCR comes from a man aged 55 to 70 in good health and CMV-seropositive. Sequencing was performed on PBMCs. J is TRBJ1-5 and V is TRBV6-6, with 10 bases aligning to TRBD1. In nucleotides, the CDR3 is TGTGCCAGCAGTTACTCGGGACAGGGGTTCGGCAGCCCCCAGCATTTT. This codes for CASSYSGQGFGSPQHF.